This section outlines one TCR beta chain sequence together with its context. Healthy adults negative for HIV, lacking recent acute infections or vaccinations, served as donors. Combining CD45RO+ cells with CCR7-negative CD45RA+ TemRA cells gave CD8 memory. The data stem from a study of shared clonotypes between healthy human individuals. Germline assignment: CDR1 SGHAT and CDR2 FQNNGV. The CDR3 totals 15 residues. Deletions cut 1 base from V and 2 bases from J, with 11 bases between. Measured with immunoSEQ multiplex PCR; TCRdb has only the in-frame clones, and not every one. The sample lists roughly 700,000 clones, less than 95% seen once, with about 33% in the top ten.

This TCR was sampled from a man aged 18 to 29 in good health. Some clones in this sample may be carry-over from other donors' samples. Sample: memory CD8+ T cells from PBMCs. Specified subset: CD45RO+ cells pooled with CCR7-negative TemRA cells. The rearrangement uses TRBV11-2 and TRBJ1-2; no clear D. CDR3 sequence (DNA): TGTGCCAGCAGCTTAGGGGCCTCAGCCAACTATGGCTACACCTTC. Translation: CASSLGASANYGYTF.